This TCR beta chain was obtained from a study of identical twins. Germline assignment: CDR1 SGHRS and CDR2 YFSETQ. Trimming removed 6 bases from V and 4 bases from J; junction bases left unmatched: 7. This CDR3 is 15 amino acids long. TCRdb re-called the 5' RACE reads with MiXCR, one entry per CDR3 protein. The sample has 1.5 million to 2 million distinct CDR3 sequences; under 35% are singletons. This receptor was taken from a newborn girl in good health. The gene calls are TRBV5-1 and TRBJ2-5; 12 positions match TRBD2. What was sequenced was cord blood. CDR3 bases: TGCGCCAGCATGGGGACTAGCGGGCCGGCAGAGACCCAGTACTTC. Amino acids: CASMGTSGPAETQYF.